This T cell receptor (beta chain) was captured by sequencing in a study of cytomegalovirus exposure and HLA in healthy donors. Findings of the study overall: A missense DCLRE1C variant was associated with V- and J-gene trimming of TCR beta chains in a later analysis, and an independent cohort replicated the association.

This CDR3 spans 14 amino acids. Germline V CDR1 and CDR2: SQVTM, ANQGSEA. Trimming took 4 bases from V and 1 from J, leaving 13 bases between them. Notes on this clone: The antigen is undetermined.

Vbeta (60) and Jbeta (13) primers were used in the PCR. Some clones are missing from TCRdb's copy, which holds only in-frame ones; the method was immunoSEQ multiplex PCR. This table holds some 130,000 clones, 75% to 90% found once. Source material: PBMCs. The sequence derives from a man aged 35-49 years in good health and CMV-seronegative. The chain has TRBV29-1 and TRBJ1-1, with a possible D match to TRBD1 (5 bases). Here the CDR3 DNA reads TGCAGCGTTGGCAGTTTGACAGCGAACACTGAAGCTTTCTTT. It translates to CSVGSLTANTEAFF.